The present entry profiles one TCR beta chain with its context. This record comes from a study of blood T cell repertoires in COVID-19. Overall study: Samples taken during acute and convalescent COVID-19 were collected in the United States, Italy and Spain.

Adults between roughly 18 and 95 years of age took part from about two dozen US areas. Assignments of participants to cohorts depended upon their own reported clinical history. The CDR3 covers 16 residues. Trimming cost V 8 bases and J 2 bases, with 18 bases left between them. CDR1 is LNHDA and CDR2 is SQIVND in the germline V gene (reference sequence). Authors' analysis steps: Reference gene primer amplification yielded estimated nucleated cell counts. Measured with immunoSEQ multiplex PCR; TCRdb has only the in-frame clones, and not every one. The V and J calls and clone size come from that table; D and trimming were worked out from the DNA. The sample lists 250,000 to 350,000 clones, approximately 83% occurring once.

The chain links TRBV19 to TRBJ2-2; D is perhaps TRBD1 (7 bases). Sequencing was done on a sample of PBMCs or T cells enriched from blood (not recorded which). This TCR came from a woman aged 25 to 39 who had recovered from COVID-19. CDR3 sequence (DNA): TGTGCCAGTCTAGGGGGGACAGATAGAAACACCGGGGAGCTGTTTTTT. Residues: CASLGGTDRNTGELFF.